This T cell receptor (beta chain) was identified in a study of blood T cell repertoires in COVID-19. Study details: Acute and convalescent COVID-19 specimens originated in the United States, Italy and Spain.

Recovered Cohort 3 donors showed two negative PCRs, clearance, or symptom resolution. Sequencing used immunoSEQ multiplex PCR; TCRdb keeps in-frame clones, though not all of them. The table shows roughly 330,000 clones, with 65% to 90% occurring only once. This clone showed up just once. Germline V gene sequence: CDR1 LGHDT, CDR2 YNNKEL (reference sequence). V shed 6 bases and J 4 bases; nucleotides not matched to a gene: 14. This CDR3 has 16 amino acids. The chain combines TRBV3-1 (or the pseudogene TRBV3-2) with TRBJ1-1; 7 bases fit TRBD1. This sequence was found in a woman aged 18-30 years who had recovered from COVID-19. Sequencing input: PBMCs or T cells enriched from blood (not recorded which). CDR3 amino acids: CASRKDRSDPVTEAFF. The DNA for the CDR3 is TGTGCCAGCAGAAAGGACAGGTCCGATCCGGTCACTGAAGCTTTCTTT.